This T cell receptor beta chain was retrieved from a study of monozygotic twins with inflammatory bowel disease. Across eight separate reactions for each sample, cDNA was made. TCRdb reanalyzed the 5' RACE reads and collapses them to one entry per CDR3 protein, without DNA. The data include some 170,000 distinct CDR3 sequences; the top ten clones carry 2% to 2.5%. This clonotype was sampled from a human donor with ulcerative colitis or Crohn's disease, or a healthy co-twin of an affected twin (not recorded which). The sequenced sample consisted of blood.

CDR3 protein: CASSPGLRASGSKNEQFF. This sequence joins TRBV14 and TRBJ2-1; TCRdb's D gene call, TRBD2, goes unchecked for lack of DNA. Germline CDR1 and CDR2: SGHDN and FVKESK. CDR3 length equals 18 residues.